What follows are 19 T cell receptor beta chains derived from one specimen sequenced in a study of T-cell reconstitution after alpha-beta-depleted transplantation in children. Construction of the TCRbeta library involved unique molecular identifiers. TCRdb reanalysed the PCR reads using MiXCR and keeps one entry per CDR3 protein. The sample has 700,000 to 850,000 distinct CDR3 sequences, roughly 15% seen once; the top ten hold under 6%. The sample was PBMCs, mostly from graft donor cells, taken 360 days after TCRalphabeta/CD19-depleted stem cell transplant. These receptors all come from a male patient younger than 18 who had a stem cell transplant for acute lymphoblastic leukemia, so the T cells may come from the graft donor.

This clonotype was seen more than once but under ten times. The genes are TRBV28 and TRBJ2-2; D uncertain. Germline lookup yields CDR1 MDHEN and CDR2 SYDVKM. The CDR3 spans 12 residues. Trimming pared 7 bases from V and 6 bases from J, leaving 9 bases between. The CDR3 DNA sequence: TGTGCCAGCAATGCGGAACCCGGGGAGCTGTTTTTT. Translated, it gives CASNAEPGELFF.

This clonotype was recorded a few times. This chain connects TRBV27 to TRBJ2-1; possible D gene TRBD2, 5 bases. Trimming cost V 3 bases and J 2 bases, with 20 bases left between them. CDR3 length equals 18 residues. Germline V gene lookup returns CDR1 MNHEY and CDR2 SMNVEV (reference sequence). The CDR3 loop is CASSLSALEGHAYNEQFF. The CDR3 coding sequence is TGTGCCAGCAGTTTGTCCGCTCTAGAGGGCCATGCCTACAATGAGCAGTTCTTC.

This clonotype appeared a few times. The chain is built from TRBV28 and TRBJ2-4; D is uncertain. The germline CDR1 and CDR2 sequences are MDHEN and SYDVKM. The CDR3 loop spans 15 amino acids. V lost 10 bases, J lost 0 bases, and 16 bases lay in between. The CDR3 DNA reads TGTGCCACCCTCACAGCGAGTTCAGCCAAAAACATTCAGTACTTC. Protein product: CATLTASSAKNIQYF.

At least ten counts were recorded for this clonotype. This chain connects TRBV5-1 to TRBJ2-7; 10 bases agree with TRBD1. Germline V gene data show CDR1 as SGHRS and CDR2 as YFSETQ. CDR3 length equals 15 residues. After removal of 0 bases from V and 4 bases from J, the junction contained 4 bases not matched to a gene. The CDR3 region has the DNA TGCGCCAGCAGCTTGGTGACAGGGGGCCGTTACGAGCAGTACTTC. Amino acids: CASSLVTGGRYEQYF.

This clonotype was recorded a few times. The chain employs TRBV4-1 and TRBJ1-1; D ambiguous. CDR3 size: 14 residues. The V end lost 1 base, the J end lost 0 bases, and 6 bases lay between the germline ends. The germline V gene encodes CDR1 MGHRA and CDR2 YSYEKL. CDR3 nucleotides: TGCGCCAGCAGCCAAGCTACACTGAACACTGAAGCTTTCTTT. It yields the protein CASSQATLNTEAFF.

The rearrangement links TRBV7-7 to TRBJ2-4; tentative D call: TRBD2 (5 bases). CDR1 and CDR2 (germline): SSHAT, FNYEAQ (reference sequence). CDR3 length: 15 residues. V lost 4 bases and J 6 bases, leaving 16 bases between the germline ends. CDR3 in DNA: TGTGCCAGCAGCTCGCCTCGGAGGAAGGGAAACATTCAGTACTTC. As protein: CASSSPRRKGNIQYF.

This clonotype was picked up a small number of times. The genes are TRBV5-1 and TRBJ1-1, with D perhaps TRBD1 (6 bases). This CDR3 is built from 17 residues. Trimming took 3 bases from V and 6 from J, leaving 24 bases between them. The germline V gene has CDR1 SGHRS and CDR2 YFSETQ. CDR3 sequence (DNA): TGCGCCAGCAGCTCACCCCGCAGGGGCGAGAGGCACCCTGAAGCTTTCTTT. Encoded protein: CASSSPRRGERHPEAFF. The entire variable domain, with the rest obtained from reference TRBV5-1 and TRBJ1-1, is as follows: KAGVTQTPRYLIKTRGQQVTLSCSPISGHRSVSWYQQTPGQGLQFLFEYFSETQRNKGNFPGRFSGRQFSNSRSEMNVSTLELGDSALYLCASSSPRRGERHPEAFFGQGTRLTVV.

This clonotype turned up a few times. The V gene is TRBV21-1, the J gene TRBJ1-1; the D segment call TRBD1 is taken from the table without a DNA check. TRBV21-1 is a known pseudogene. This CDR3 has 13 amino acids. CDR3 coding DNA: TGTGCCAGCGGCCGGGACAGGGACACTGAAGCTTTCTTT. Its protein product is CASGRDRDTEAFF.

This clonotype was seen a handful of times. The CDR3 loop reads CASTPGRKNTEAFF. CDR3 DNA sequence: TGTGCCAGCACCCCAGGACGGAAGAACACTGAAGCTTTCTTT. The genes are TRBV12-3 or TRBV12-4 and TRBJ1-1; D not resolved. The CDR3 is made up of 14 amino acids. Trimming pared 7 bases from V and 1 base from J, leaving 13 bases between.

This clonotype showed up just a few times. The chain recombines TRBV5-1 with TRBJ1-3; possible D gene TRBD1, 5 bases. The V and J ends lost 0 bases and 4 bases respectively, with 11 bases between them. Germline V lookup: CDR1 SGHRS, CDR2 YFSETQ. This CDR3 is built from 15 residues. In DNA form, the CDR3 reads TGCGCCAGCAGCTTGGTGGCAGGGCCGGGAAACACCATATATTTT. Amino acid sequence: CASSLVAGPGNTIYF.

The chain employs TRBV15 and TRBJ1-2, with D tentatively TRBD1 (5 bases). V was shortened by 6 bases and J by 0 bases, with 14 bases between the two germline ends. This CDR3 has 15 amino acids. The germline V gene encodes CDR1 LNHNV and CDR2 YYDKDF (reference sequence). This chain's CDR3 is CATRSGILPNYGYTF. The CDR3 coding sequence is TGTGCCACCAGGTCAGGGATTTTACCTAACTATGGCTACACCTTC.

The V call is TRBV2, the J call TRBJ2-1; perhaps TRBD2 as D (6 bases). Trimming left V 11 bases short and J 5 bases short, with 31 bases between. This CDR3 region has 18 residues. Germline CDR1 and CDR2: SNHLY and FYNNEI. The CDR3 here is CAFSPYPLSGVLDNEQFF. DNA for the CDR3: TGTGCCTTCAGTCCCTACCCCCTTAGCGGAGTTCTAGACAATGAGCAGTTCTTC.

CDR3 residues: CASSLTGRYWGGYTF. As DNA, the CDR3 is TGTGCCAGCAGCTTAACAGGGAGGTATTGGGGTGGCTACACCTTC. The chain has TRBV7-9 and TRBJ1-2; TRBD1 is a possible D gene (6 bases). Trimming left V 2 bases short and J 7 bases short, with 17 bases between. The germline CDR1 and CDR2 sequences are SEHNR and FQNEAQ (reference sequence). This CDR3 comprises 15 residues. The full variable domain, its missing parts supplied by reference TRBV7-9 and TRBJ1-2, is DTGVSQNPRHKITKRGQNVTFRCDPISEHNRLYWYRQTLGQGPEFLTYFQNEAQLEKSRLLSDRFSAERPKGSFSTLEIQRTEQGDSAMYLCASSLTGRYWGGYTFGSGTRLTVV.

This chain connects TRBV7-9 to TRBJ2-1; the D gene is possibly TRBD2 (5 bases). This CDR3 region has 17 residues. Germline V gene data show CDR1 as SEHNR and CDR2 as FQNEAQ (reference sequence). Trimming pared 5 bases from V and 2 bases from J, leaving 19 bases between. CDR3 in amino acids: CASSPDSMYSPYNEQFF. The DNA of the CDR3 is TGTGCCAGCAGCCCGGACTCAATGTACTCGCCCTACAATGAGCAGTTCTTC.

This chain links TRBV5-1 with TRBJ1-2; 9 bases align to TRBD1. The CDR3 has 16 amino acids. Germline V gene lookup returns CDR1 SGHRS and CDR2 YFSETQ. The J segment lost 2 bases and the V segment lost 1 base, leaving 6 bases of the junction unmatched. The CDR3 spells CASSLTGGGENYGYTF. CDR3 DNA: TGCGCCAGCAGCTTGACAGGGGGCGGAGAGAACTATGGCTACACCTTC.

V gene TRBV10-3 combines with J gene TRBJ1-2; 8 nucleotides align to TRBD1. This CDR3 is built from 14 residues. CDR1 ENHRY and CDR2 SYGVKD come from the germline V gene. V dropped 3 bases and J dropped 7; count of bases not matched to a gene: 7. The CDR3 region has the DNA TGTGCCATCAGTGACCCGGACAGGGATAGTGGCTACACCTTC. This encodes CAISDPDRDSGYTF.

The gene calls are TRBV5-1 and TRBJ2-1; D gene ambiguous. Germline loops: CDR1 SGHRS, CDR2 YFSETQ. This CDR3 region has 14 residues. Between the trimmed V and J ends, which lost 10 bases and 2 bases, there was a span of 16 bases. Here the CDR3 DNA reads TGCGCCTCGTTTGGTGGTGTAGCCTACAATGAGCAGTTCTTC. This codes for CASFGGVAYNEQFF.

This clonotype was seen only a few times. The CDR3 is CSARDRVKGYNEQFF. The CDR3 coding sequence is TGCAGTGCTAGAGACAGGGTTAAAGGCTACAATGAGCAGTTCTTC. This sequence joins TRBV20-1 and TRBJ2-1; D perhaps matches TRBD1 (5 bases). Germline CDR1 and CDR2: DFQATT and SNEGSKA (reference sequence). Trimming removed 0 bases at V and 3 bases at J, with 12 bases between. The length of the CDR3 is 15 residues.

The chain has TRBV20-1 and TRBJ2-3; D could derive from TRBD1 or TRBD2 (5 bases each). Germline values: CDR1 DFQATT, CDR2 SNEGSKA (reference sequence). CDR3 length: 14 amino acids. Trimming removed 1 base at V and 2 bases at J, with 10 bases between. CDR3 loop: CSARAGTNTDTQYF. CDR3 DNA: TGCAGTGCTAGAGCCGGGACCAACACAGATACGCAGTATTTT.